A single sample gave rise to the 21 T cell receptor beta chains below, sequenced in a study of blood T cell repertoires in COVID-19. TCRdb keeps only in-frame clones here, not all; method: immunoSEQ multiplex PCR. The sample shows some 78,000 clones, around 80% of them seen only once. The sequencing sample was made of peripheral blood. The origin of the receptors is a man in his sixties with active or convalescent COVID-19.

The J gene is TRBJ1-2, the V gene TRBV6-5; the match to TRBD1 covers 8 bases. Germline V gives CDR1 MNHEY, CDR2 SVGAGI. The CDR3 runs to 14 residues. Unmatched junction bases numbered 2, after V lost 0 bases and J lost 5 bases. The CDR3 DNA is TGTGCCAGCAGTTACTCAAGACAGGGGTATGGCTACACCTTC. Translation: CASSYSRQGYGYTF.

The table lists this clone with a few counts. This chain connects TRBV4-1 to TRBJ1-3; D is uncertain. Germline CDR1 is MGHRA and CDR2 is YSYEKL. The CDR3 covers 15 residues. V was shortened by 4 bases and J by 7 bases, with 17 bases between the two germline ends. The DNA of the CDR3 is TGCGCCAGCAGCCCAACCCTGGATTTCGGGAACACCATATATTTT. The encoded protein is CASSPTLDFGNTIYF.

This clone was recorded once. The chain carries TRBV7-2 and TRBJ1-1, with TRBD1 matching over 7 bases. The germline V gene has CDR1 SGHTA and CDR2 FQGNSA. Germline trimming cut 4 bases from V and 4 bases from J; bases unmatched to any gene: 6. The CDR3 runs 14 residues. Here the CDR3 DNA reads TGTGCCAGCAGCTCCTTCTCAGGGGGCACTGAAGCTTTCTTT. It is translated as CASSSFSGGTEAFF.

The chain couples TRBV2 to TRBJ1-2, with 9 bases that match TRBD1. In germline, CDR1 is SNHLY, CDR2 FYNNEI. This CDR3 contains 15 residues. V trimming: 3 bases; J trimming: 8 bases; junction bases outside the gene matches: 10. CDR3 protein: CASSDSITGGRGYTF. The CDR3 DNA sequence: TGTGCCAGCAGTGACTCCATTACAGGGGGCCGAGGCTACACCTTC.

This clone was detected once. The chain employs TRBV5-5 and TRBJ1-2, with 10 bases identical to TRBD1. The CDR3 sequence is 17 residues long. V lost 4 bases and J lost 0; bases outside the gene matches: 9. CDR1 is SGHKS and CDR2 is YYEKEE in the germline V gene (reference sequence). The chain's CDR3 is CASSPTGTGASNYGYTF. Written as DNA, the CDR3 is TGTGCCAGCAGCCCGACCGGGACAGGGGCTTCTAACTATGGCTACACCTTC.

The chain is built from TRBV7-6 and TRBJ1-3, with 7 bases matching TRBD1. V lost 5 bases, J lost 1 base, and 8 bases stayed unmatched. This CDR3 is 16 amino acids long. Germline lookup yields CDR1 SGHVS and CDR2 FNYEAQ. CDR3 region: CASSLPGQLSGNTIYF. As DNA, the CDR3 is TGTGCCAGCAGCCTACCGGGACAGCTGTCTGGAAACACCATATATTTT.

The gene calls are TRBV30 and TRBJ2-5; D might be TRBD2 (6 bases). The CDR3 totals 14 residues. The V gene's germline CDR1 is GTSNPN and CDR2 SVGIG (reference sequence). Trimming removed 3 bases from V and 10 bases from J, with 21 bases in between. CDR3 coding DNA: TGTGCCTGGAGGGGGGACTTAACGAGAATGGACCAGTACTTC. Amino acid sequence: CAWRGDLTRMDQYF.

This clone has only one observation. This chain connects TRBV4-2 to TRBJ2-5, with D maybe TRBD1 (7 bases). Germline V gene lookup returns CDR1 LGHNA and CDR2 YNFKEQ. The CDR3 is 15 amino acids. V shed 4 bases and J shed 2 bases, with 14 bases lying between them. The CDR3 nucleotides are TGTGCCAGCAGCCTAGGGGCGGGACAGCAAGAGACCCAGTACTTC. Its protein is CASSLGAGQQETQYF.

This clone came up once. This chain links TRBV7-2 with TRBJ2-3; 11 nucleotides align to TRBD2. V shed 2 bases and J 2 bases; nucleotides not matched to a gene: 6. CDR3 size: 17 residues. Germline loops: CDR1 SGHTA, CDR2 FQGNSA. CDR3 in amino acids: CASSLWASGGHTDTQYF. Written as DNA, the CDR3 is TGTGCCAGCAGCTTATGGGCTAGCGGGGGGCACACAGATACGCAGTATTTT.

This clone was recorded once. The chain is built from TRBV7-9 and TRBJ1-6; D remains ambiguous. Trimming left V 5 bases short and J 7 bases short, with 15 bases between. Germline assignment: CDR1 SEHNR and CDR2 FQNEAQ (reference sequence). This CDR3 is 15 amino acids long. CDR3 coding DNA: TGTGCCAGCAGCGTCACCGGGTCTCCAAATTCACCCCTCCACTTT. Translated: CASSVTGSPNSPLHF.

J is TRBJ2-2 and V is TRBV5-5; possible D gene TRBD1, 5 bases. The CDR3 runs to 14 residues. V was pared by 1 base and J by 4 bases, with 8 bases between. CDR1 SGHKS and CDR2 YYEKEE come from the germline V gene (reference sequence). In DNA form, the CDR3 reads TGTGCCAGCAGCTTGCAGGGAAGCACCGGGGAGCTGTTTTTT. This encodes CASSLQGSTGELFF.

The gene calls are TRBV11-2 and TRBJ1-1; 9 bases match TRBD1. V shed 3 bases and J 1 base; nucleotides not matched to a gene: 15. CDR3 size: 19 residues. Germline CDR1 SGHAT, CDR2 FQNNGV. Here the CDR3 DNA reads TGTGCCAGCAGCTTCCCCCGAGGTGGACAGGGGTGGAGGAACACTGAAGCTTTCTTT. Protein: CASSFPRGGQGWRNTEAFF.

V usage is TRBV30 and J usage is TRBJ1-3; D gene unclear. Trimming shortened V by 5 bases and J by 0 bases, and 8 bases separated the two germline ends. The CDR3 length is 13 residues. The germline V gene has CDR1 GTSNPN and CDR2 SVGIG (reference sequence). The CDR3 bases are TGTGCCTGGGGTGGGAGCTCTGGAAACACCATATATTTT. Translation: CAWGGSSGNTIYF.

Notes on this clone: This specimen includes other DNA sequences encoding the same CDR3. This chain links TRBV19 with TRBJ1-4; no clear D. Germline values: CDR1 LNHDA, CDR2 SQIVND (reference sequence). The CDR3 has 12 amino acids. The V gene lost 6 bases and the J gene lost 2 bases, with 4 bases spanning the gap. The CDR3 DNA sequence: TGTGCCAGTAGCCTCACTAATGAAAAACTGTTTTTT. This translates into CASSLTNEKLFF.

This clone was recorded once. The V and J genes are TRBV9 and TRBJ1-1; the D gene is possibly TRBD1 (6 bases). CDR3 length equals 15 residues. Germline CDR1 is SGDLS and CDR2 is YYNGEE. Between the trimmed V and J ends, which lost 4 bases and 5 bases, there was a span of 18 bases. CDR3 nucleotide sequence: TGTGCCAGCAGCAACAGGGAAGGCTTCGAGACTGAAGCTTTCTTT. This encodes CASSNREGFETEAFF.

The chain couples TRBV5-6 to TRBJ2-1, with D uncertain. Germline V gene sequence: CDR1 SGHDT, CDR2 YYEEEE. The CDR3 contains 11 residues. The V and J ends lost 0 bases and 9 bases respectively, with 4 bases between them. The CDR3 is CASSLVSEQFF. The CDR3, as DNA: TGTGCCAGCAGCTTGGTTAGTGAGCAGTTCTTC.

The J gene is TRBJ2-2, the V gene TRBV4-3; 11 nucleotides match TRBD2. Germline V lookup: CDR1 LGHNA, CDR2 YSLEER. V lost 5 bases to trimming and J lost 4 bases; unmatched junction nucleotides: 3. The CDR3 loop spans 15 amino acids. In DNA form, the CDR3 reads TGCGCCAGCAGCGCCGGGACTAGCGGCACCGGGGAGCTGTTTTTT. Amino acid sequence: CASSAGTSGTGELFF.

This clone was detected a few times. This chain joins TRBV29-1 and TRBJ2-7; D remains ambiguous. This CDR3 is 12 amino acids long. Trimming cost V 2 bases and J 1 base, with 6 bases left between them. Germline V CDR1 and CDR2: SQVTM, ANQGSEA. The CDR3 here is CSVESLSYEQYF. CDR3 in DNA: TGCAGCGTTGAATCCCTTTCCTACGAGCAGTACTTC.

The rearrangement uses TRBV19 and TRBJ2-7, with D perhaps matching TRBD1 (6 bases). The germline gives CDR1 LNHDA, CDR2 SQIVND (reference sequence). Trimming cost V 7 bases and J 1 base, with 14 bases left between them. There are 14 residues in the CDR3. In DNA form, the CDR3 reads TGTGCCAGTAACCCGGACAGAAATTCCTACGAGCAGTACTTC. Amino acids: CASNPDRNSYEQYF.

The chain combines TRBV28 with TRBJ2-1, with D possibly TRBD2 on 7 matching bases. The CDR3 loop spans 15 amino acids. V was pared by 5 bases and J by 9 bases, with 20 bases between. Germline lookup yields CDR1 MDHEN and CDR2 SYDVKM. The CDR3 region has the DNA TGTGCCAGCAGTATTCGGGGGAGGGCGGGGGCTGAGCAGTTCTTC. Amino acids: CASSIRGRAGAEQFF. Looking up the rest from reference TRBV28 and TRBJ2-1 gives the full variable domain: DVKVTQSSRYLVKRTGEKVFLECVQDMDHENMFWYRQDPGLGLRLIYFSYDVKMKEKGDIPEGYSVSREKKERFSLILESASTNQTSMYLCASSIRGRAGAEQFFGPGTRLTVL.

The chain links TRBV30 to TRBJ1-5; no reliable D call. V gave up 0 bases and J gave up 2 bases, with 5 bases separating them. Germline V gene lookup returns CDR1 GTSNPN and CDR2 SVGIG (reference sequence). The CDR3 spans 13 residues. CDR3 DNA: TGTGCCTGGAGTGTAGCTGGCAATCAGCCCCAGCATTTT. It is translated as CAWSVAGNQPQHF.